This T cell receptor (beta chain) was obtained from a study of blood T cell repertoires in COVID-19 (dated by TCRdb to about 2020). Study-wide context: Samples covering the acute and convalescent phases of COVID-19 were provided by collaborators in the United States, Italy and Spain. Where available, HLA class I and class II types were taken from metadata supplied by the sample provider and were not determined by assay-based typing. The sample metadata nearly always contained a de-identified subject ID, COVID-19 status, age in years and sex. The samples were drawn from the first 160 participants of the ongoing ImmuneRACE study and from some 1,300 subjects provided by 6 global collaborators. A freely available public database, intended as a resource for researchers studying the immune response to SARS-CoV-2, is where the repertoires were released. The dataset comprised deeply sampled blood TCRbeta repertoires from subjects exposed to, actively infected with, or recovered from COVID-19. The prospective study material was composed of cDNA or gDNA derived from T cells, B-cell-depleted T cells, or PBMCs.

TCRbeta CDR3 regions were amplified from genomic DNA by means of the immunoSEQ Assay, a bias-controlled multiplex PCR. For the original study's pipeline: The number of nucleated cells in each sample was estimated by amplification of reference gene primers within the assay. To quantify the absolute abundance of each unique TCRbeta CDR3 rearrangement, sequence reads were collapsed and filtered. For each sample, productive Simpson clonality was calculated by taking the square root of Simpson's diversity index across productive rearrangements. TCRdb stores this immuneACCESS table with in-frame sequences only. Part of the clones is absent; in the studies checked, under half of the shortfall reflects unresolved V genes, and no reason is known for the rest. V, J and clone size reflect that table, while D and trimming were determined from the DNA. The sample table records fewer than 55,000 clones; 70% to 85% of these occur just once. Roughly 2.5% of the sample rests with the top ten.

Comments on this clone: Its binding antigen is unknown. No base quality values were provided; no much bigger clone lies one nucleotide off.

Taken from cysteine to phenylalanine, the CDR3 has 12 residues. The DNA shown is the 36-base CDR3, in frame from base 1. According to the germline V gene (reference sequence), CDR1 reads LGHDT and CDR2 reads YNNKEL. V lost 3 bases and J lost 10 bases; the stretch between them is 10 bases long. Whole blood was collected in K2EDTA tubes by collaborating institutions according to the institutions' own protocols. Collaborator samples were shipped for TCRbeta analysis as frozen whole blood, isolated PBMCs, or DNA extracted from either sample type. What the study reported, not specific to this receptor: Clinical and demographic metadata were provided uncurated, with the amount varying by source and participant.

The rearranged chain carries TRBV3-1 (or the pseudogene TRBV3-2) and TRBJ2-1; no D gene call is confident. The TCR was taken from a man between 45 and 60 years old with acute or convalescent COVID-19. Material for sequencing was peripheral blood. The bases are TGTGCCAGCAGCCACCTAGATAGGGAGCAGTTCTTC. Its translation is CASSHLDREQFF.